This is a list of T cell receptor beta chains from one sample in a study of blood T cell repertoires in COVID-19. The protocol was immunoSEQ multiplex PCR, while the TCRdb copy is restricted to in-frame clones and leaves out a portion. The table has hundreds of thousands of clones, 88% seen once. Sequencing was carried out using peripheral blood. These receptors came from a woman younger than 45 with acute or convalescent COVID-19. Both conserved end residues are part of each CDR3. The D gene is left open where the match is weak. A row's size may be missing; if present it is once, few, many or a size class.

.,TRBD1,TRBV25-1,TRBJ1-3,TGTGCCAGCAGTGAATTAGGGACAGGGGGCTTTGGAAACACCATATATTTT,CASSELGTGGFGNTIYF
.,.,TRBV27,TRBJ2-5,TGTGCCAGCAGTCTCCTGGGGCTACAAGAGACCCAGTACTTC,CASSLLGLQETQYF
few,TRBD1,TRBV9,TRBJ2-1,TGTGCCAGCAGCTTCGGACAGGAACCTTTAAGCTCCTACAATGAGCAGTTCTTC,CASSFGQEPLSSYNEQFF
.,TRBD2,TRBV11-3,TRBJ2-7,TGTGCCAGCAGCTTAGAAGCTAGCGGAGCCTACGAGCAGTACTTC,CASSLEASGAYEQYF
.,.,TRBV4-3,TRBJ2-6,TGCGCCAGCAGCCAAGATGGGGGCGCTGGGGCCAACGTCCTGACTTTC,CASSQDGGAGANVLTF
.,.,TRBV14,TRBJ2-7,TGTGCCAGCAGCCAAGATCTTGGGGGCATTTACCGCGAGCAGTACTTC,CASSQDLGGIYREQYF
.,TRBD1,TRBV19,TRBJ1-5,TGTGCCAGTAGTCCGACGGGACAGGGAGGGCAGCCCCAGCATTTT,CASSPTGQGGQPQHF
.,.,TRBV10-3,TRBJ1-2,TGTGCCATCAGTGATGGGTCAGGGCAGGGCTACACCTTC,CAISDGSGQGYTF
.,.,TRBV25-1,TRBJ1-1,TGTGCCAGCAGTGAGGCGGACAGCCAAATAAAGAACACTGAAGCTTTCTTT,CASSEADSQIKNTEAFF
.,.,TRBV12-3/TRBV12-4,TRBJ2-5,TGTGCCAGCAGTTTCGGGTTCCAAGAGACCCAGTACTTC,CASSFGFQETQYF
.,.,TRBV30,TRBJ1-6,TGTGCCTGGAGTGTCCAACAGGGAATTTCACCCCTCCACTTT,CAWSVQQGISPLHF
.,.,TRBV19,TRBJ1-1,TGTGCCAGTAGTAACCCTGGGGGGGTTCGTCCCACTGAAGCTTTCTTT,CASSNPGGVRPTEAFF
once,.,TRBV7-5,TRBJ1-2,TGTGCCAGAAGCCCAAAACAGGGACAGCCGCTTATGGAAGGAGCCGCTTATGGCTACACCTTC,CARSPKQGQPLMEGAAYGYTF